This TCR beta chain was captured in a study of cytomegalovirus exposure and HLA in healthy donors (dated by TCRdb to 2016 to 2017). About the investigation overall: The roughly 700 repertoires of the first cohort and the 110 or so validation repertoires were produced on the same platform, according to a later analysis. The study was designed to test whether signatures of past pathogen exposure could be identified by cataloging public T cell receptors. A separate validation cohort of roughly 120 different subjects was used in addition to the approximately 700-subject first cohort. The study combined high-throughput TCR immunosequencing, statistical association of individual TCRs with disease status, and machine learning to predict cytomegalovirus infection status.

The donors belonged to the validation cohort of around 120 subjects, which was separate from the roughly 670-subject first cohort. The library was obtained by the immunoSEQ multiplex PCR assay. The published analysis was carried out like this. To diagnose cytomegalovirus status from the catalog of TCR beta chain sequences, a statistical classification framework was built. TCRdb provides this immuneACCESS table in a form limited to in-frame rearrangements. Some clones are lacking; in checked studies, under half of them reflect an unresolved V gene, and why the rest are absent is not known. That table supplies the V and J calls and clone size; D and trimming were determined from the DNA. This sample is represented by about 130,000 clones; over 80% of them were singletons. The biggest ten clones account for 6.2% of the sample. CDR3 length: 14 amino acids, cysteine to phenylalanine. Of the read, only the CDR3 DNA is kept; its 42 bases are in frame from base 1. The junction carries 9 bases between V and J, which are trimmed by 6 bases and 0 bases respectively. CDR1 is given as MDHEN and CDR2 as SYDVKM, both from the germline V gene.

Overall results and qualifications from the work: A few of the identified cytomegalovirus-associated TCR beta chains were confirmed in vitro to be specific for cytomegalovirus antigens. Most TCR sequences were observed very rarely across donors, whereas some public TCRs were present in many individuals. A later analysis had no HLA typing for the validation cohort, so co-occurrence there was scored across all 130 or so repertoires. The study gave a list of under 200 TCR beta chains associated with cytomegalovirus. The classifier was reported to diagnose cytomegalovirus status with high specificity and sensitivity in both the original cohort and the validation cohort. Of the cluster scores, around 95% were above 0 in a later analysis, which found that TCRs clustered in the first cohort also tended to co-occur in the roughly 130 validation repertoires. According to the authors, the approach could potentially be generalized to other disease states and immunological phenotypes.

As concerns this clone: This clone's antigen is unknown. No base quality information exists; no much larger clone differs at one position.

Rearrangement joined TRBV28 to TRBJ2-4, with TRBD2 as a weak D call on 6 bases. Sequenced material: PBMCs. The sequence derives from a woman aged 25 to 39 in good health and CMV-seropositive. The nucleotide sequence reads TGTGCCAGCAGGCGACTAGTAGCCAAAAACATTCAGTACTTC. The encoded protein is CASRRLVAKNIQYF.